This T cell receptor beta chain was observed in a study of neurological immune-mediated disorders. Overall study: Of the 34 patients with multiple sclerosis, roughly 30 had relapsing-remitting MS, whereas the remaining 3 had secondary progressive MS. Regarding the study as a whole: None of the features examined (clinical or MRI) was associated with the multiple sclerosis repertoire cluster.

Only a few counts were recorded for this clonotype. Its antigen is still unknown. This sequence may be a read error, since a much larger clone differs from it by one base. This CDR3 region has 13 residues. V gave up 6 bases and J gave up 2 bases, with 13 bases separating them. Germline assignment: CDR1 DFQATT and CDR2 SNEGSKA (reference sequence). The cDNA was generated through 5'RACE incorporating 10-nucleotide random UMIs. Over 180 million TCR-beta sequences from 15-18 subjects were obtained in each sequencing run. MiXCR, applied by TCRdb to the 5' RACE reads, yields one record per CDR3 protein. The sample shows some 65,000 distinct CDR3 sequences, around 5% of them seen only once.

The chain is built from TRBV20-1 and TRBJ1-1, with D perhaps matching TRBD1 (6 bases). The specimen was PBMCs. The clonotype comes from a woman in her 30s with multiple sclerosis. DNA for the CDR3: TGCAGTGCGAGGGGGAAGCCCAACACTGAAGCTTTCTTT. It codes for CSARGKPNTEAFF.